The clone carrying this T cell receptor beta chain was found many times. The antigen is undetermined. This CDR3 has 14 residues. From germline, CDR1 is SGHAT and CDR2 FQNNGV. V dropped 9 bases and J dropped 0 bases, with 15 bases sitting between them. The data were obtained in a study of regulatory T cells in long-lasting Graves disease. Whole-study results and caveats: Between persistent patients, 2,500 to 3,500 public clonotypes were shared, exceeding the 900 to 1,000 shared between new patients. For persistent Graves' patients, TCR diversity was lower than for newly diagnosed ones. Examination was confined to peripheral blood, excluding thyroid tissue.

In building TCR beta libraries, iRepertoire HTBI primers were used together with Arm-PCR of CDR3 regions. TCRdb fed the multiplex PCR reads into MiXCR, producing one record per CDR3 protein. This sample yields roughly 500,000 distinct CDR3 sequences, of which around 12% are seen a single time; about 8.3% belongs to the top ten. As for time point: newly diagnosed GD, antithyroid drugs for less than 3 months. With RNA extracted from PBMCs as input, the TCR library was made. This same sample was also part of a study on T cells in Graves' hyperthyroidism and ophthalmopathy.

The TCR was taken from a woman younger than 45 with Graves disease. Sequences were derived from peripheral blood mononuclear cells (PBMCs), sampled at new diagnosis, from a patient treated with antithyroid drugs. This chain connects TRBV11-2 to TRBJ2-7; unclear D gene. As DNA, the CDR3 is TGTGCCAGTAGGGAATGGGCTACCTCCTACGAGCAGTACTTC. Its translation: CASREWATSYEQYF.